The subject of this entry is one T cell receptor (beta chain). Its antigen remains undetermined. The sample holds no much larger clone one base away, and base qualities are not on file. Enrolling through a virtual design, the prospective study's participants ranged in age from about 18 to 89 years and lived across approximately 25 United States geographic areas. In the prospective study, participants were assigned to cohorts based on the clinical history participants reported in a screening survey and a study questionnaire. Recovered participants in ImmuneRACE Cohort 3 were defined by two consecutive negative NP/OP PCR tests, clearance by a healthcare professional, or resolution of symptoms. In the prospective study, mobile phlebotomists collected whole blood, serum and a nasopharyngeal or oropharyngeal swab from each participant. Participants in the prospective study had the option to provide additional blood draws and questionnaires over an approximately 2-month period. Blood samples from the prospective study were shipped frozen or at room temperature prior to DNA extraction.

TCRbeta CDR3 regions were amplified from genomic DNA by means of the immunoSEQ Assay, a bias-controlled multiplex PCR. The original pipeline was this. The number of nucleated cells in each sample was estimated by amplification of reference gene primers within the assay. Sequence reads were collapsed and filtered to measure the absolute abundance of every unique TCRbeta CDR3 rearrangement. For each sample, productive Simpson clonality was calculated by taking the square root of Simpson's diversity index across productive rearrangements. TCRdb provides this immuneACCESS table in a form limited to in-frame rearrangements. Some clones are lacking; in checked studies, under half of them reflect an unresolved V gene, and why the rest are absent is not known. The V and J calls and the clone size are those of that table, but D and trimming were determined from the DNA. In all, the sample holds approximately 170,000 clones, and 84% of those were seen once. Clones ranked in the top ten supply about 8% of the sample.

V loses 5 bases of germline sequence and J loses 4 bases, and the interval between the two ends is 17 bases. Reading the germline V gene gives CDR1 SNHLY and CDR2 FYNNEI. The CDR3 covers 15 residues, taking in both the cysteine and the phenylalanine. Just CDR3 DNA is preserved here, 45 bases in frame from base 1. The data belong to a study of blood T cell repertoires in COVID-19 (TCRdb year 2020). With respect to the entire study: The collaborator samples originated in the United States, Italy and Spain and spanned the acute and convalescent phases of COVID-19. The prospective study material was composed of cDNA or gDNA derived from T cells, B-cell-depleted T cells, or PBMCs. The dataset comprised deeply sampled blood TCRbeta repertoires from subjects exposed to, actively infected with, or recovered from COVID-19. The repertoires were released in a freely available public database intended as a resource for research on the immune response to SARS-CoV-2. Samples were obtained from the ongoing ImmuneRACE study (first 160 participants) and from 1,254 subjects provided by 6 global collaborators. A de-identified subject ID, COVID-19 status, age in years and sex were almost always included in the sample metadata. Where available, HLA class I and class II types were obtained from metadata supplied by the sample provider rather than from assay-based typing.

Overall study outcomes, separate from this receptor: The quantity of clinical and demographic metadata differed by source and by participant and was supplied without curation.

The sample taken for sequencing was PBMCs or T cells enriched from blood (not recorded which). The chain was built from TRBV2 and TRBJ1-1; the D segment could be TRBD1, given 6 matching bases. The sequence came from a woman between 45 and 65 years old who had recovered from COVID-19. This receptor carries the CDR3 CASSPLDSAFTEAFF. The DNA is as follows: TGTGCCAGCAGTCCCCTGGACAGCGCTTTCACTGAAGCTTTCTTT. The variable domain in full, with residues beyond the CDR3 obtained from the reference TRBV2 and TRBJ1-1 genes, is EPEVTQTPSHQVTQMGQEVILRCVPISNHLYFYWYRQILGQKVEFLVSFYNNEISEKSEIFDDQFSVERPDGSNFTLKIRSTKLEDSAMYFCASSPLDSAFTEAFFGQGTRLTVV.